Listed here are 11 T cell receptor beta chains from one sample, sequenced in a study of tumor and adjacent non-tumor tissue in lung cancer (dated by TCRdb to the late 2010s). RNA was extracted from bulk unsorted tissue and checked for quality with a NanoDrop ND-1000 and an Agilent 2100. Libraries were made using multiplex PCR. Reads for this sample came from an Illumina HiSeq 2500. Following protocols modified from ARM-PCR, the researchers constructed TCRbeta libraries through three rounds of nested PCR with primers (Table S4). TCRdb reanalyzed the raw reads on its own, using fastp at Q25 for trimming and MiXCR for clone calling, and kept in-frame beta chains. Rows are combined by CDR3 protein, so each entry shows the most common genes and DNA. The sample table holds 100,000 to 150,000 distinct CDR3 sequences, of which around three fifths were seen once. The ten largest clones take up 10% to 15% of the sample.

Input material: lung tumor tissue. The receptor set was obtained from a man aged 25-40 years with non-small cell lung cancer.

To note about this clonotype: Just one base apart from a much larger clone, this may be a read error. V is TRBV4-1 and J is TRBJ2-1; 8 bases match TRBD2. Germline-derived CDR1 and CDR2 are MGHRA and YSYEKL. Losses at the gene ends were 4 bases for V and 2 bases for J; bases not matched to a gene: 19. This CDR3 is 20 amino acids long. This CDR3 reads CASSLTLIAGSHQTYNEQFF. The CDR3 nucleotides read TGCGCCAGCAGCCTCACCCTTATAGCGGGGAGCCACCAAACCTACAATGAGCAGTTCTTC.

CDR3 in DNA: TGCAGTGCTAGATCATTTGAGGATGCGGGGGCGTACAATGAGCAGTTCTTC. Its translation: CSARSFEDAGAYNEQFF. The chain recombines TRBV20-1 with TRBJ2-1; possibly TRBD2 for D (7 bases). This CDR3 region has 17 residues. CDR1 is DFQATT and CDR2 is SNEGSKA in the germline V gene (reference sequence). V lost 2 bases, J lost 4 bases, and 21 bases lay in between.

Many counts were recorded for this clonotype. The chain carries TRBV7-8 and TRBJ2-5; 12 positions agree with TRBD2. This CDR3 has 18 amino acids. The V gene end was trimmed by 1 base and the J gene end by 4 bases; junction bases not matched to a gene: 10. Germline lookup yields CDR1 SGHVS and CDR2 FQNEAQ. The CDR3 spells CASSLGPSGRARGETQYF. CDR3 sequence (DNA): TGTGCCAGCAGCTTAGGGCCTAGCGGGAGGGCCAGGGGAGAGACCCAGTACTTC.

Concerning this clonotype: The CDR3 carries no conserved terminal phenylalanine or tryptophan, so it likely arises from a read error. The chain uses TRBV6-1 and TRBJ2-1; unclear D gene. This CDR3 has 14 amino acids. V lost 5 bases and J lost 5, with 13 bases in between. Germline assignment: CDR1 MNHNS and CDR2 SASEGT. In nucleotides, the CDR3 is TGTGCCAGCAGTCGCAGTATGGAGCACAATGAGCAGTTCATC. Encoded protein: CASSRSMEHNEQFI.

As for this clonotype: A read error is possible here, since a much larger clone lies one base away. The gene calls are TRBV6-2 or TRBV6-3 and TRBJ2-7, with D perhaps matching TRBD1 (6 bases). The CDR3 length is 14 residues. The ends were cut back, 2 bases at V and 3 bases at J, with 11 bases in the middle. Germline V gives CDR1 MNHEY, CDR2 SVGEGT. CDR3 protein: CASSYRRDIYEQYF. CDR3 coding DNA: TGTGCCAGCAGTTACCGTCGGGACATCTACGAGCAGTACTTC.

CDR3 loop: CSARQHRARTEAFF. DNA for the CDR3: TGCAGTGCTAGACAGCATAGGGCGCGCACTGAAGCTTTCTTT. This chain joins TRBV20-1 and TRBJ1-1; D is uncertain. Trimming shortened V by 2 bases and J by 4 bases, and 14 bases separated the two germline ends. This CDR3 has 14 amino acids. Looked up from germline, CDR1 is DFQATT and CDR2 is SNEGSKA (reference sequence).

Notes on this clonotype: A read error is possible here, since a much larger clone lies one base away. J is TRBJ2-2 and V is TRBV12-3 or TRBV12-4, with 7 nucleotides matching TRBD2. CDR3 length: 14 amino acids. CDR3 residues: CASRGLTATRELFF. In nucleotides, the CDR3 is TGTGCCAGCAGGGGACTAACCGCCACCAGGGAGCTGTTTTTT.

This clonotype has a single count. This could be a read error, since a much larger clone is one nucleotide away. The chain is built from TRBV6-6 and TRBJ2-3, with D uncertain. V shed 6 bases and J shed 2 bases, with 12 bases lying between them. The germline gives CDR1 MNHNY, CDR2 SVGAGI (reference sequence). The CDR3 spans 14 residues. CDR3 sequence (DNA): TGTGCCAGCAGGATCCCTGGAGTCACAGATACGCAGTATTTT. It is translated as CASRIPGVTDTQYF.

This clonotype was found once. The CDR3 carries no conserved terminal phenylalanine or tryptophan, so it likely arises from a read error. The rearrangement links TRBV6-6 to TRBJ2-1; D may be TRBD1 (5 bases). The germline CDR1 and CDR2 sequences are MNHNY and SVGAGI (reference sequence). Trimming left V 1 base short and J 0 bases short, with 10 bases between. The CDR3 is 16 residues long. CDR3 residues: CASSYYGDSSYNEQFL. The CDR3 nucleotides are TGTGCCAGCAGTTACTATGGTGACAGCTCCTACAATGAGCAGTTCTTA.

About this clonotype: A single base separates this from a much larger clone, so it may be a read error. The V and J genes are TRBV7-9 and TRBJ2-7; no definite D call. Germline lookup yields CDR1 SEHNR and CDR2 FQNEAQ (reference sequence). The CDR3 is 14 residues long. The V end lost 1 base, the J end lost 3 bases, and 10 bases lay between the germline ends. CDR3 sequence reads: CASSLEMQYYEQYF. CDR3 sequence (DNA): TGTGCCAGCAGCTTAGAGATGCAGTACTACGAGCAGTACTTC.

On this clonotype itself: The junction and the germline gene differ at one end; a read error may be behind it. The chain is built from TRBV29-1 and TRBJ2-1; D may match TRBD1 or TRBD2 (5 bases each). The CDR3 length is 11 residues. The germline gives CDR1 SQVTM, CDR2 ANQGSEA. In DNA, the CDR3 is TGCAGTGTTGGGGACCCGTCTGGGCAGTTCTTC. Amino acid sequence: CSVGDPSGQFF.